This TCR beta chain was recorded in a study of cytomegalovirus exposure and HLA in healthy donors. Broader study findings: One later analysis reportedly identified an Asian-associated ancestry cluster that showed fewer N-insertions than the 666-donor mean.

Notes on this clone: Its antigen is not known.

V lost 2 bases to trimming and J lost 3 bases; unmatched junction nucleotides: 7. Germline values: CDR1 MNHNS, CDR2 SASEGT. The CDR3 has 15 amino acids. PCR involved 60 Vbeta and 13 Jbeta primers. The data were produced by immunoSEQ multiplex PCR, yet TCRdb's version contains in-frame clones alone and is incomplete. This table has some 130,000 clones, around 73% appearing once. The source is a female donor in good health and CMV-seronegative. The V gene is TRBV6-1, the J gene TRBJ2-7; the match to TRBD2 covers 7 bases. Sequenced input: PBMCs. The CDR3 DNA sequence: TGTGCCAGCAGTGAACGGCGGGAGAAGGACTACGAGCAGTACTTC. Protein sequence: CASSERREKDYEQYF.